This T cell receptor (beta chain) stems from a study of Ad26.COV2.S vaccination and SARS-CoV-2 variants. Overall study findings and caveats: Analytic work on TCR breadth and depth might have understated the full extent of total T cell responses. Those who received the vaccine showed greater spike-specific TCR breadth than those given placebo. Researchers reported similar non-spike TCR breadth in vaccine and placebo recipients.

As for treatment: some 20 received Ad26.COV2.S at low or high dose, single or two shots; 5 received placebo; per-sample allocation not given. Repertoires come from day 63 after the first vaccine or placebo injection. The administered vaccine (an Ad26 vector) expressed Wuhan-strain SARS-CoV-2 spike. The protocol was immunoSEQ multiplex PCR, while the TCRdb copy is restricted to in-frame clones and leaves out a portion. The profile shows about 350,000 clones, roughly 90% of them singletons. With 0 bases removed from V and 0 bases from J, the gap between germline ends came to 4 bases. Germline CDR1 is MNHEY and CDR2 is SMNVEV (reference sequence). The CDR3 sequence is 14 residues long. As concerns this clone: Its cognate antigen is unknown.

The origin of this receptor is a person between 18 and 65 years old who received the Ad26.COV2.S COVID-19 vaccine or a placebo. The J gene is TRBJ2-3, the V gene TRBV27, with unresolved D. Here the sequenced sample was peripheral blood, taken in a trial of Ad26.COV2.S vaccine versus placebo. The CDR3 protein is CASSLSTSTDTQYF. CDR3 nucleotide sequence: TGTGCCAGCAGTTTATCGACTAGCACAGATACGCAGTATTTT.